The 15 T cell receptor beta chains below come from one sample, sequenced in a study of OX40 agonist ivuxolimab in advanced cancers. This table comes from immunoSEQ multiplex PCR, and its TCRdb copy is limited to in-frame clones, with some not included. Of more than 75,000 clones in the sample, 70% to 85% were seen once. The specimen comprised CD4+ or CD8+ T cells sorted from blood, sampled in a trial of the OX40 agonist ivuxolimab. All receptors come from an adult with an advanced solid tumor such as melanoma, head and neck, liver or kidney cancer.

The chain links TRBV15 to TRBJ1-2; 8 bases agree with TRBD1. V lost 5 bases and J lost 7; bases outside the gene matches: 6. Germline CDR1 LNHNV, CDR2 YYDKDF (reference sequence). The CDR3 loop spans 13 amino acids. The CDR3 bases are TGTGCCACCAGCGACCCCGGACAGGGTGGCTACACCTTC. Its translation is CATSDPGQGGYTF.

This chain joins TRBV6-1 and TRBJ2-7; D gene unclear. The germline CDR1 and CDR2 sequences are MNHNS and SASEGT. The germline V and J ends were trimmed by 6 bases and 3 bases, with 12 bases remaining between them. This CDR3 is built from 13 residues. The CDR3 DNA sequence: TGTGCCAGCAGCTTCACAGAGCTCTACGAGCAGTACTTC. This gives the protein CASSFTELYEQYF.

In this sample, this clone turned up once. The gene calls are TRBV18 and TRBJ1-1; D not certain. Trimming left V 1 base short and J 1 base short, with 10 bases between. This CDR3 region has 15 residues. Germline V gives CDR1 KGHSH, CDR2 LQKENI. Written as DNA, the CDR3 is TGTGCCAGCTCACCACGATTTGGGGAGAACACTGAAGCTTTCTTT. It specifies CASSPRFGENTEAFF.

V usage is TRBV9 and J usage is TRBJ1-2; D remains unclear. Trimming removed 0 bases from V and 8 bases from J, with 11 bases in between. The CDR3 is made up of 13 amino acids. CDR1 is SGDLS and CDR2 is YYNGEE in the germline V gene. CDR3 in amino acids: CASSVEGDLGYTF. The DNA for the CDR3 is TGTGCCAGCAGCGTAGAGGGAGATCTGGGCTACACCTTC.

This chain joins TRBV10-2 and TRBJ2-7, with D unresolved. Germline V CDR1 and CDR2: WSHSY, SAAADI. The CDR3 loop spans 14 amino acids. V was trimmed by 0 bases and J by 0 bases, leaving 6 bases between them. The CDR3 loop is CASSESGNSYEQYF. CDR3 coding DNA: TGCGCCAGCAGTGAGTCGGGAAACTCCTACGAGCAGTACTTC.

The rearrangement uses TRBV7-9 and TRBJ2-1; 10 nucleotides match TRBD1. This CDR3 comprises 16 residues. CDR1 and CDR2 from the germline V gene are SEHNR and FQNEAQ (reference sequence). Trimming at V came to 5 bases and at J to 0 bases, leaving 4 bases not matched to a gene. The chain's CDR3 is CASSKDRGNSYNEQFF. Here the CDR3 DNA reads TGTGCCAGCAGCAAGGACAGGGGGAACTCCTACAATGAGCAGTTCTTC.

CDR3 sequence: CASSLTSGPYEQYF. DNA of the CDR3: TGCGCCAGCAGCTTGACTAGCGGTCCCTACGAGCAGTACTTC. This chain connects TRBV10-1 to TRBJ2-7; 9 bases are a match to TRBD2. Trimming removed 6 bases from V and 2 bases from J; junction bases left unmatched: 5. This CDR3 is 14 amino acids long. Germline V CDR1 and CDR2: WNHNN, SYGVQD (reference sequence).

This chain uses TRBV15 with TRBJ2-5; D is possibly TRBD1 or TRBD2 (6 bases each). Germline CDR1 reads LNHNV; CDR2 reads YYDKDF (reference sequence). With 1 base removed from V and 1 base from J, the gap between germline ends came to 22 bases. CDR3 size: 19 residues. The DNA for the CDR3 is TGTGCCACCAGCAGAGCGGGGTATCGGTCGGGGGCGGGCCAAGAGACCCAGTACTTC. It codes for CATSRAGYRSGAGQETQYF.

The CDR3 sequence is CASSASDRKDGYTF. The DNA for the CDR3 is TGTGCCAGCAGCGCTTCGGACAGGAAAGATGGCTACACCTTC. The chain combines TRBV5-6 with TRBJ1-2, with 7 bases matching TRBD1. This CDR3 contains 14 residues. Germline lookup yields CDR1 SGHDT and CDR2 YYEEEE. After removal of 4 bases from V and 6 bases from J, the junction contained 9 bases not matched to a gene.

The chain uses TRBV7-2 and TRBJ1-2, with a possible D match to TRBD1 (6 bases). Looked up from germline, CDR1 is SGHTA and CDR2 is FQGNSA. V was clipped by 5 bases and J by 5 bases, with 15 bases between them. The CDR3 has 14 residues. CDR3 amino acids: CASSKGGLSYGYTF. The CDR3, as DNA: TGTGCCAGCAGCAAGGGGGGACTTTCGTATGGCTACACCTTC.

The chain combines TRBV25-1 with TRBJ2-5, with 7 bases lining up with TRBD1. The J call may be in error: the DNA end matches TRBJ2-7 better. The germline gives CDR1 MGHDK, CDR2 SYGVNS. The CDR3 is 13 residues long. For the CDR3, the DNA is TGTGCCAGCAGCGAAGGGGGCACCCACGAGCAGTACTTC. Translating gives CASSEGGTHEQYF.

CDR3 coding DNA: TGCAGCGTTGTGCACTTCAGCTCCTACAATGAGCAGTTCTTC. It encodes CSVVHFSSYNEQFF. This rearrangement joins TRBV29-1 to TRBJ2-1; D not resolved. CDR1 and CDR2 (germline): SQVTM, ANQGSEA. Trimming removed 4 bases from V and 0 bases from J, with 10 bases in between. CDR3 length equals 14 residues.

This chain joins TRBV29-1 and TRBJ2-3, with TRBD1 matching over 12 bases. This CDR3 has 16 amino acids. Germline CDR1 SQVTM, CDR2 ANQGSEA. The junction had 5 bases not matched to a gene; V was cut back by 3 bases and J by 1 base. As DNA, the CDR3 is TGCAGCGTTGATGGGACAGGGGGCATCCGCACAGATACGCAGTATTTT. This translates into CSVDGTGGIRTDTQYF.

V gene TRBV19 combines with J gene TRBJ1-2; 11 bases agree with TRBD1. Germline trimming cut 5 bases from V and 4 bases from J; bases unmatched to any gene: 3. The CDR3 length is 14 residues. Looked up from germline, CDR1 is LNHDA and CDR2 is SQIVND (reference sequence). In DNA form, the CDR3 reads TGTGCCAGTAGTGGACAGGGGGCGGGCTATGGCTACACCTTC. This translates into CASSGQGAGYGYTF.

CDR3 DNA sequence: TGTGCCAGTAGTCCCCTTATCGGGACTTTTTATGGCTACACCTTC. Translating gives CASSPLIGTFYGYTF. This chain links TRBV19 with TRBJ1-2, with D possibly TRBD1 on 5 matching bases. Trimming took off 5 bases at V and 5 bases at J, with 18 bases between the two ends. In germline, CDR1 is LNHDA, CDR2 SQIVND (reference sequence). The CDR3 spans 15 residues.